The 19 T cell receptor beta chains below all came from one sample that was sequenced in a study of T-cell memory formation after mild COVID-19. Using its own MiXCR run on the 5' RACE reads, TCRdb lists one record per CDR3 protein. The repertoire holds about 600,000 distinct CDR3 sequences, about 20% seen once, with around 8.4% in the top ten. Sequencing input: PBMCs or a T cell subset sorted from them (not recorded which). The receptor set was obtained from an adult woman who had mild COVID-19 (a few samples of this study predate the infection). Cell type and time point are not known.

J is TRBJ1-4 and V is TRBV3-1; D is unclear. The CDR3 consists of 13 residues. Germline values: CDR1 LGHDT, CDR2 YNNKEL (reference sequence). V was shortened by 6 bases and J by 7 bases, with 12 bases between the two germline ends. The CDR3 sequence is CASRITLAEKLFF. CDR3 sequence (DNA): TGTGCCAGCAGGATTACCCTGGCTGAAAAACTGTTTTTT.

This clonotype was recorded a few times. The chain has TRBV27 and TRBJ1-4; 7 nucleotides align to TRBD1. Germline V CDR1 and CDR2: MNHEY, SMNVEV (reference sequence). The CDR3 has 15 residues. V lost 2 bases and J lost 4; bases outside the gene matches: 4. Here the CDR3 reads CASSLVQGVNEKLFF. In nucleotides, the CDR3 is TGTGCCAGCAGTTTAGTGCAGGGGGTTAATGAAAAACTGTTTTTT.

V is TRBV9 and J is TRBJ2-1, with 10 bases fitting TRBD1. The CDR3 spans 15 residues. In germline, CDR1 is SGDLS, CDR2 YYNGEE. After removal of 3 bases from V and 5 bases from J, the junction contained 5 bases not matched to a gene. The CDR3 DNA reads TGTGCCAGCAGCGCGTGGGACAGGGGAAACAATGAGCAGTTCTTC. As protein: CASSAWDRGNNEQFF. Full variable domain (remainder filled in from reference TRBV9 and TRBJ2-1): DSGVTQTPKHLITATGQRVTLRCSPRSGDLSVYWYQQSLDQGLQFLIQYYNGEERAKGNILERFSAQQFPDLHSELNLSSLELGDSALYFCASSAWDRGNNEQFFGPGTRLTVL.

V usage is TRBV6-6 and J usage is TRBJ2-7; 9 bases match TRBD2. The germline V gene encodes CDR1 MNHNY and CDR2 SVGAGI (reference sequence). The V gene end was trimmed by 5 bases and the J gene end by 7 bases; junction bases not matched to a gene: 12. The length of the CDR3 is 15 residues. In DNA, the CDR3 is TGTGCCAGCAGTACAAGCGGGGGGTTACACAGTGAGCAGTACTTC. Translation: CASSTSGGLHSEQYF.

The V and J genes are TRBV18 and TRBJ1-1; 7 bases are shared with TRBD1. This CDR3 contains 12 residues. Per the germline V gene, CDR1 is KGHSH and CDR2 is LQKENI. Trimming removed 3 bases from V and 11 bases from J; junction bases left unmatched: 6. The CDR3 sequence is CASSPTQGGAFF. The CDR3, as DNA: TGTGCCAGCTCACCTACTCAGGGGGGGGCTTTCTTT.

This clonotype occurred a few times. V gene TRBV7-3 combines with J gene TRBJ2-3; 9 positions agree with TRBD2. Trimming cost V 5 bases and J 3 bases; bases outside gene matches: 6. CDR3 length equals 15 residues. CDR1 and CDR2 (germline): SGHTA, FQGTGA. CDR3 sequence (DNA): TGTGCCAGCAGCCTCTCTAGCGGGATGACAGATACGCAGTATTTT. It codes for CASSLSSGMTDTQYF.

This clonotype has at least ten counts. The rearrangement joins TRBV11-2 to TRBJ2-7; D uncertain. Germline CDR1 SGHAT, CDR2 FQNNGV. The V end was cut by 5 bases, the J end by 2 bases, with 19 bases between. CDR3 length: 16 amino acids. The CDR3 DNA reads as TGTGCCAGCAGCGGCCCTCCTTTTCAGATACCCTACGAGCAGTACTTC. Its translation: CASSGPPFQIPYEQYF.

The gene calls are TRBV3-1 and TRBJ2-7; no reliable D call. The CDR3 has 15 residues. CDR1 and CDR2 from the germline V gene are LGHDT and YNNKEL (reference sequence). The V gene lost 3 bases and the J gene lost 3 bases, with 15 bases spanning the gap. CDR3 region: CASSHALDGYYEQYF. DNA for the CDR3: TGTGCCAGCAGCCACGCCCTTGACGGGTACTACGAGCAGTACTTC.

This clonotype was observed a few times. CDR3 nucleotides: TGTGCCAGCAGCGTAGATTTGTTCAGTGAGCAGTTCTTC. Translated: CASSVDLFSEQFF. The chain combines TRBV5-6 with TRBJ2-1; no definite D call. The V end was cut by 4 bases, the J end by 9 bases, with 14 bases between. The CDR3 spans 13 residues. The germline gives CDR1 SGHDT, CDR2 YYEEEE. Using reference TRBV5-6 and TRBJ2-1 for the parts outside the CDR3, the full variable domain is DAGVTQSPTHLIKTRGQQVTLRCSPKSGHDTVSWYQQALGQGPQFIFQYYEEEERQRGNFPDRFSGHQFPNYSSELNVNALLLGDSALYLCASSVDLFSEQFFGPGTRLTVL.

This clonotype was observed once. The chain employs TRBV29-1 and TRBJ1-3; D remains unclear. Deletions cut 4 bases from V and 4 bases from J, with 14 bases between. This CDR3 spans 14 amino acids. Germline V gene data show CDR1 as SQVTM and CDR2 as ANQGSEA. CDR3 protein: CSVVVQESGNTIYF. CDR3 DNA: TGCAGCGTTGTCGTCCAGGAATCCGGAAACACCATATATTTT.

This clonotype has a count of ten or more. CDR3 nucleotides: TGCAGTGCTAACAGGCTATTCCGAAAGGAATCAACCACGGACAATGAGCAGTTCTTC. Amino acid sequence: CSANRLFRKESTTDNEQFF. V is TRBV20-1 and J is TRBJ2-1; tentatively, D is TRBD1 (5 bases). Germline lookup yields CDR1 DFQATT and CDR2 SNEGSKA (reference sequence). The CDR3 consists of 19 residues. Trimming removed 4 bases at V and 5 bases at J, with 30 bases between.

The rearrangement uses TRBV11-2 and TRBJ2-2; D gene ambiguous. The V and J ends lost 2 bases and 6 bases respectively, with 16 bases between them. Germline lookup yields CDR1 SGHAT and CDR2 FQNNGV. This CDR3 comprises 16 residues. CDR3 bases: TGTGCCAGCAGCTTAAGGGCGGCCTTGGGGTCCGGGGAGCTGTTTTTT. Protein product: CASSLRAALGSGELFF.

This clonotype has a count of ten or more. The J gene is TRBJ2-7, the V gene TRBV5-6; TRBD2 aligns across 11 bases. V lost 1 base and J lost 2; bases outside the gene matches: 5. Germline-derived CDR1 and CDR2 are SGHDT and YYEEEE. The CDR3 length is 16 residues. DNA of the CDR3: TGTGCCAGCAGCTTGTCAGGACTAGCGGGTACCTACGAGCAGTACTTC. Translating gives CASSLSGLAGTYEQYF.

The chain uses TRBV24-1 and TRBJ2-1; 8 bases are shared with TRBD2. This CDR3 has 15 amino acids. Trimming took 4 bases from V and 8 from J; bases not matched to a gene: 9. The germline V gene has CDR1 KGHDR and CDR2 SFDVKD. The CDR3 DNA reads as TGTGCCACCAGTGACTCCGGGACTAGGGTCGATGAGCAGTTCTTC. It codes for CATSDSGTRVDEQFF.

The chain carries TRBV3-1 and TRBJ2-5, with 9 nucleotides matching TRBD2. Germline-derived CDR1 and CDR2 are LGHDT and YNNKEL (reference sequence). Unmatched junction bases numbered 4, after V lost 0 bases and J lost 5 bases. The CDR3 has 15 amino acids. CDR3 protein: CASSQDGSGGETQYF. CDR3 sequence (DNA): TGTGCCAGCAGCCAAGATGGTAGCGGGGGTGAGACCCAGTACTTC.

The chain recombines TRBV18 with TRBJ2-2; 12 nucleotides agree with TRBD2. The germline CDR1 and CDR2 sequences are KGHSH and LQKENI. The length of the CDR3 is 19 residues. J was trimmed by 1 base and V by 1 base; bases with no gene match: 7. The CDR3: CASSPQTSGSLWNTGELFF. DNA for the CDR3: TGTGCCAGCTCACCACAGACTAGCGGGAGTCTGTGGAACACCGGGGAGCTGTTTTTT.

This clonotype was detected only a few times. The gene calls are TRBV5-1 and TRBJ1-1; D is uncertain. V shed 6 bases and J shed 1 base, with 19 bases lying between them. The CDR3 consists of 16 residues. The germline gives CDR1 SGHRS, CDR2 YFSETQ. The CDR3 DNA follows: TGCGCCAGCACCCAGGCGGGTAGGAGCGGGAACACTGAAGCTTTCTTT. It translates to CASTQAGRSGNTEAFF.

This rearrangement joins TRBV6-5 to TRBJ1-1, with D possibly being TRBD1 (5 bases). The V gene lost 7 bases and the J gene lost 1 base, with 13 bases spanning the gap. CDR3 size: 14 residues. The germline gives CDR1 MNHEY, CDR2 SVGAGI. Here the CDR3 reads CASKPWGTNTEAFF. The CDR3 DNA follows: TGTGCCAGCAAACCGTGGGGGACGAACACTGAAGCTTTCTTT.

This clonotype was observed a handful of times. This chain uses TRBV6-1 with TRBJ2-2, with D possibly TRBD1 on 6 matching bases. Trimming shortened V by 4 bases and J by 7 bases, and 10 bases separated the two germline ends. Germline CDR1 MNHNS, CDR2 SASEGT. The CDR3 is made up of 13 amino acids. The CDR3 DNA reads TGTGCCAGCAGTGTGGGGGCGGGCGGGGAGCTGTTTTTT. It yields the protein CASSVGAGGELFF.